The 19 T cell receptor beta chains presented below share a single source sample, sequenced in a study of T cells after yellow fever vaccination. TCRdb itself ran the 5' RACE reads through MiXCR, one entry per CDR3 protein. The sample has around 110,000 distinct CDR3 sequences, approximately 8.4% seen once. The input for sequencing was CD8+ T cells sorted from PBMCs, taken 45 days after the yellow fever booster vaccination. The origin of the receptors is a man aged 30-40 years who received the YFV17D yellow fever vaccine.

This clonotype was seen at least ten times. The V gene is TRBV20-1, the J gene TRBJ2-7; no definite D call. The germline CDR1 and CDR2 sequences are DFQATT and SNEGSKA (reference sequence). V lost 0 bases and J 4 bases, leaving 7 bases between the germline ends. This CDR3 has 12 residues. The CDR3 DNA follows: TGCAGTGCTAGAGACCGCGGTTACGAGCAGTACTTC. Protein: CSARDRGYEQYF.

In this sample, this clonotype turned up many times. V is TRBV6-1 and J is TRBJ2-3; 9 nucleotides agree with TRBD2. This CDR3 has 16 residues. The J segment lost 4 bases and the V segment lost 6 bases, leaving 11 bases of the junction unmatched. In germline, CDR1 is MNHNS, CDR2 SASEGT. Here the CDR3 DNA reads TGTGCCAGCAGGAAGACAGTAGCGGGAGCGGCAGATACGCAGTATTTT. Translated: CASRKTVAGAADTQYF.

This clonotype was observed many times. The chain recombines TRBV7-6 with TRBJ1-3; no firm D call. This CDR3 comprises 13 residues. V dropped 5 bases and J dropped 4 bases, with 9 bases sitting between them. Germline V lookup: CDR1 SGHVS, CDR2 FNYEAQ. CDR3 loop: CASSTDHGNTIYF. Written as DNA, the CDR3 is TGTGCCAGCAGCACTGATCACGGAAACACCATATATTTT.

This clonotype came up many times. The chain combines TRBV11-2 with TRBJ2-1; the match to TRBD2 covers 12 bases. V was pared by 5 bases and J by 5 bases, with 13 bases of the junction left unmatched. The CDR3 sequence is 18 residues long. Germline loops: CDR1 SGHAT, CDR2 FQNNGV. The CDR3 bases are TGTGCCAGCAGCCCCCCCTACTCGCGGACTAGCGGGAACAATGAGCAGTTCTTC. Its translation: CASSPPYSRTSGNNEQFF.

This sequence joins TRBV2 and TRBJ1-4; D unclear. Germline V gene data show CDR1 as SNHLY and CDR2 as FYNNEI. V was pared by 11 bases and J by 0 bases, with 25 bases between. The CDR3 loop spans 18 amino acids. The CDR3 sequence: CAFSFDPDISSTNEKLFF. The CDR3 coding sequence is TGTGCCTTCAGTTTCGATCCCGACATAAGCTCAACTAATGAAAAACTGTTTTTT.

The chain links TRBV28 to TRBJ1-1, with D hard to call. Germline V gene lookup returns CDR1 MDHEN and CDR2 SYDVKM. CDR3 length equals 11 residues. V was shortened by 7 bases and J by 1 base, with 4 bases between the two germline ends. The CDR3 is CASTGNTEAFF. CDR3 DNA sequence: TGTGCCAGCACTGGGAACACTGAAGCTTTCTTT.

This clonotype was counted ten times or more. The V gene is TRBV11-2, the J gene TRBJ2-7; 7 bases align to TRBD1. With V trimmed by 4 bases and J by 4 bases, 1 base remained unmatched. The CDR3 has 12 amino acids. Germline CDR1 reads SGHAT; CDR2 reads FQNNGV. CDR3 nucleotides: TGTGCCAGCAGCTGGGGACAGTACGAGCAGTACTTC. It codes for CASSWGQYEQYF.

Comment on this clonotype: This may come from a read error, since a much larger clone is one base off. V usage is TRBV20-1 and J usage is TRBJ2-3; 11 bases line up with TRBD2. The CDR3 has 15 residues. The junction had 7 bases not matched to a gene; V was cut back by 4 bases and J by 4 bases. Germline lookup yields CDR1 DFQATT and CDR2 SNEGSKA (reference sequence). In DNA form, the CDR3 reads TGCAGTGCTACCACTAGCGGGAGTATTCCAGATACGCAGTATTTT. Its translation is CSATTSGSIPDTQYF.

This clonotype was seen ten or more times. V gene TRBV12-3 or TRBV12-4 combines with J gene TRBJ1-5; no definite D call. With 5 bases removed from V and 0 bases from J, the gap between germline ends came to 14 bases. The CDR3 sequence is 16 residues long. For the CDR3, the DNA is TGTGCCAGCAGTCCGAGTCGGCACAGTAGCAATCAGCCCCAGCATTTT. Translating gives CASSPSRHSSNQPQHF.

The chain links TRBV7-9 to TRBJ1-5, with D unclear. CDR1 and CDR2 from the germline V gene are SEHNR and FQNEAQ (reference sequence). This CDR3 is built from 15 residues. Trimming took 5 bases from V and 0 from J, leaving 11 bases between them. The CDR3 DNA reads TGTGCCAGCAGCCATGGACTGCATAGCAATCAGCCCCAGCATTTT. It specifies CASSHGLHSNQPQHF.

The V gene is TRBV14, the J gene TRBJ2-7, with 7 bases matching TRBD2. Per germline, CDR1 SGHDN and CDR2 FVKESK. The CDR3 consists of 15 residues. Unmatched junction bases numbered 4, after V lost 0 bases and J lost 2 bases. The CDR3 DNA reads as TGTGCCAGCAGCCAAGAGCCAGCGGGAACCTACGAGCAGTACTTC. Translating gives CASSQEPAGTYEQYF.

Comment on this clonotype: An end of the junction differs from the germline gene, which may be a read error. CDR3 in amino acids: CASTLGALASGRPNFTDTQYF. CDR3 DNA sequence: TGTGCCAGCACCTTAGGGGCCCTTGCTAGCGGGAGGCCCAACTTCACAGATACGCAGTATTTT. The chain is built from TRBV11-2 and TRBJ2-3; 11 nucleotides line up with TRBD2. CDR1 SGHAT and CDR2 FQNNGV come from the germline V gene. The CDR3 spans 21 residues.

As to this clonotype: A clone one base away is much larger, so this may be a read error. The chain has TRBV6-1 and TRBJ2-7, with D possibly called TRBD1 or TRBD2 (5 bases each). V lost 6 bases, J lost 2 bases, and 11 bases lay in between. The CDR3 covers 13 residues. CDR1 and CDR2 (germline): MNHNS, SASEGT. The CDR3 DNA follows: TGTGCCAGCAGAAGGGGAGAGGCCTACGAGCAGTACTTC. Translation gives CASRRGEAYEQYF.

In its sample, this clonotype was seen many times. The J gene is TRBJ1-1, the V gene TRBV5-1; D is ambiguous. This CDR3 is built from 14 residues. V was trimmed by 7 bases and J by 4 bases, leaving 17 bases between them. CDR1 is SGHRS, CDR2 YFSETQ, per germline. The CDR3 sequence: CASHDRGSGTEAFF. CDR3 bases: TGCGCCAGCCATGATCGCGGGTCAGGCACTGAAGCTTTCTTT.

In the case of this clonotype: Mismatch with germline at one junction end may stem from a read error. The rearrangement uses TRBV20-1 and TRBJ2-5, with 11 positions matching TRBD2. Germline lookup yields CDR1 DFQATT and CDR2 SNEGSKA (reference sequence). The CDR3 has 18 residues. The CDR3 spells CSARYWETSGNHQETQYF. The CDR3 DNA follows: TGCAGTGCTAGATATTGGGAGACTAGCGGGAACCACCAGGAGACCCAGTACTTC.

A few counts support this clonotype. This chain uses TRBV4-3 with TRBJ2-3, with 7 bases that match TRBD2. J was trimmed by 1 base and V by 2 bases; bases with no gene match: 6. The CDR3 is made up of 16 amino acids. Germline loops: CDR1 LGHNA, CDR2 YSLEER. CDR3 sequence reads: CASSQLLSGGTDTQYF. As DNA, the CDR3 is TGCGCCAGCAGCCAACTTTTAAGCGGGGGCACAGATACGCAGTATTTT.

This clonotype was counted many times. V gene TRBV27 combines with J gene TRBJ1-3, with a possible D match to TRBD1 (5 bases). Germline V gene data show CDR1 as MNHEY and CDR2 as SMNVEV (reference sequence). The germline V and J ends were trimmed by 2 bases and 3 bases, with 11 bases remaining between them. This CDR3 has 15 residues. CDR3 sequence reads: CASSLTYRSGNTIYF. In nucleotides, the CDR3 is TGTGCCAGCAGTTTAACGTACAGGAGTGGAAACACCATATATTTT.

This clonotype was seen a handful of times. The gene calls are TRBV5-1 and TRBJ2-7; TRBD1 might be the D (5 bases). The CDR3 has 13 residues. CDR1 and CDR2 from the germline V gene are SGHRS and YFSETQ. The V gene lost 0 bases and the J gene lost 8 bases, with 12 bases spanning the gap. The CDR3 spells CASSLAFRDQQYF. The CDR3 region has the DNA TGCGCCAGCAGCTTGGCCTTCAGGGATCAGCAGTACTTC.

The J gene is TRBJ2-5, the V gene TRBV4-1, with 15 positions matching TRBD2. V lost 0 bases, J lost 1 base, and 12 bases stayed unmatched. Germline-derived CDR1 and CDR2 are MGHRA and YSYEKL. The CDR3 loop spans 21 amino acids. In DNA form, the CDR3 reads TGCGCCAGCAGCCAAGACCTCCCTCGCGGACTAGCGGGAGGGTTCCAAGAGACCCAGTACTTC. It yields the protein CASSQDLPRGLAGGFQETQYF.